Listed below are T cell receptor beta chains from one sample, sequenced in a study of T-cell reconstitution after alpha-beta-depleted transplantation in children. In TCRdb, the PCR reads were re-called with MiXCR into one record per CDR3 protein. Counted here are approximately 980,000 distinct CDR3 sequences, roughly 29% occurring once; the ten biggest clones make up 28%. The source was PBMCs, mostly from graft donor cells, collected 360 days after TCRalphabeta/CD19-depleted stem cell transplant. The source is a boy under three years old who had a stem cell transplant for SCID, so the T cells may come from the graft donor. Both conserved end residues are part of each CDR3. D genes are given only for firm matches. Expanded clones are given a class, and other clones once, few, many or no size at all.

J | D | size | V | DNA | CDR3
TRBJ2-5 | NA | NA | TRBV7-9 | TGTGCCAGCAGCTTAGCACGCAGCGGAAGGGAGACCCAGTACTTC | CASSLARSGRETQYF
TRBJ1-4 | NA | NA | TRBV5-1 | TGCGCCAGCAGCTTGGGAGAGCGGGGGGGAGAAAAACTGTTTTTT | CASSLGERGGEKLFF
TRBJ2-3 | TRBD1 | NA | TRBV20-1 | TGCAGTGCTAGAGCTCCACAGGGGATGACAGATACGCAGTATTTT | CSARAPQGMTDTQYF
TRBJ2-5 | NA | NA | TRBV6-2/TRBV6-3 | TGTGCCAGCGCTAACCGGGAGACCCAGTACTTC | CASANRETQYF
TRBJ2-1 | TRBD2 | NA | TRBV7-6 | TGTGCCAGCAGCCGGGAGGAAGGGATCTACAATGAGCAGTTCTTC | CASSREEGIYNEQFF
TRBJ2-5 | TRBD1 | few | TRBV20-1 | TGCAGTGCTTACAACAGGGGCTTTGGGACCCAGTACTTC | CSAYNRGFGTQYF
TRBJ2-3 | NA | NA | TRBV5-1 | TGCGCCAGCAGCTTGGGGGACGGCTCCAATACGCAGTATTTT | CASSLGDGSNTQYF
TRBJ1-1 | TRBD1 | few | TRBV20-1 | TGCAGTGCACCATCGGACAGGGTAGCTTTCTTT | CSAPSDRVAFF
TRBJ2-7 | NA | few | TRBV5-6 | TGTGCCAGCAGCTACGGGGCCAACTCCTACGAGCAGTACTTC | CASSYGANSYEQYF
TRBJ2-5 | TRBD1 | once | TRBV18 | TGTGCCAGCTCACAAGATCCGGGACAGGGGCTTCAAGAGACCCAGTACTTC | CASSQDPGQGLQETQYF
TRBJ2-7 | NA | few | TRBV28 | TGTGCCAGCAGTTTATACGCGGGGCTTGAGCAGTACTTC | CASSLYAGLEQYF
TRBJ2-3 | TRBD1 | NA | TRBV29-1 | TGCAGCGTTGAAAGCGCCGGGACAGGCACAGATACGCAGTATTTT | CSVESAGTGTDTQYF
TRBJ2-1 | NA | NA | TRBV5-1 | TGCGCCAGCAGCCGTGGGGTGACGAATGAGCAGTTCTTC | CASSRGVTNEQFF
TRBJ2-3 | NA | few | TRBV10-3 | TGTGCCATCAGTGAGGCCAGAGGGGGCACAGATACGCAGTATTTT | CAISEARGGTDTQYF
TRBJ2-4 | NA | NA | TRBV19 | TGTGCCAGTCCCGACAGGTCAGCCAAAAACATTCAGTACTTC | CASPDRSAKNIQYF
TRBJ1-5 | NA | NA | TRBV20-1 | TGCAGTGCTAGAGATATCGAGTATAGCAATCAGCCCCAGCATTTT | CSARDIEYSNQPQHF
TRBJ1-1 | NA | NA | TRBV5-1 | TGCGCCAGCAGCTCGGCCCCGGGGGGGACTGAAGCTTTCTTT | CASSSAPGGTEAFF
TRBJ2-1 | NA | NA | TRBV20-1 | TGCAGTGCTAGAGATCCCCGGTTCTACAATGAGCAGTTCTTC | CSARDPRFYNEQFF
TRBJ2-2 | NA | few | TRBV7-8 | TGTGCCAGCAGCTTCGACGGATACTATTCCACCGGGGAGCTGTTTTTT | CASSFDGYYSTGELFF
TRBJ1-3 | NA | few | TRBV3-1 | TGTGCCAGCAGGCCAGAACAGACCTCCTCTGGAAACACCATATATTTT | CASRPEQTSSGNTIYF
TRBJ1-2 | NA | NA | TRBV27 | TGTGCCAGCAGGGTCACAGCTAACTATGGCTACACCTTC | CASRVTANYGYTF
TRBJ2-3 | TRBD2 | NA | TRBV20-1 | TGCAGTGCTAGCCCCTGGACTAGCGGGGGGGAAGATACGCAGTATTTT | CSASPWTSGGEDTQYF